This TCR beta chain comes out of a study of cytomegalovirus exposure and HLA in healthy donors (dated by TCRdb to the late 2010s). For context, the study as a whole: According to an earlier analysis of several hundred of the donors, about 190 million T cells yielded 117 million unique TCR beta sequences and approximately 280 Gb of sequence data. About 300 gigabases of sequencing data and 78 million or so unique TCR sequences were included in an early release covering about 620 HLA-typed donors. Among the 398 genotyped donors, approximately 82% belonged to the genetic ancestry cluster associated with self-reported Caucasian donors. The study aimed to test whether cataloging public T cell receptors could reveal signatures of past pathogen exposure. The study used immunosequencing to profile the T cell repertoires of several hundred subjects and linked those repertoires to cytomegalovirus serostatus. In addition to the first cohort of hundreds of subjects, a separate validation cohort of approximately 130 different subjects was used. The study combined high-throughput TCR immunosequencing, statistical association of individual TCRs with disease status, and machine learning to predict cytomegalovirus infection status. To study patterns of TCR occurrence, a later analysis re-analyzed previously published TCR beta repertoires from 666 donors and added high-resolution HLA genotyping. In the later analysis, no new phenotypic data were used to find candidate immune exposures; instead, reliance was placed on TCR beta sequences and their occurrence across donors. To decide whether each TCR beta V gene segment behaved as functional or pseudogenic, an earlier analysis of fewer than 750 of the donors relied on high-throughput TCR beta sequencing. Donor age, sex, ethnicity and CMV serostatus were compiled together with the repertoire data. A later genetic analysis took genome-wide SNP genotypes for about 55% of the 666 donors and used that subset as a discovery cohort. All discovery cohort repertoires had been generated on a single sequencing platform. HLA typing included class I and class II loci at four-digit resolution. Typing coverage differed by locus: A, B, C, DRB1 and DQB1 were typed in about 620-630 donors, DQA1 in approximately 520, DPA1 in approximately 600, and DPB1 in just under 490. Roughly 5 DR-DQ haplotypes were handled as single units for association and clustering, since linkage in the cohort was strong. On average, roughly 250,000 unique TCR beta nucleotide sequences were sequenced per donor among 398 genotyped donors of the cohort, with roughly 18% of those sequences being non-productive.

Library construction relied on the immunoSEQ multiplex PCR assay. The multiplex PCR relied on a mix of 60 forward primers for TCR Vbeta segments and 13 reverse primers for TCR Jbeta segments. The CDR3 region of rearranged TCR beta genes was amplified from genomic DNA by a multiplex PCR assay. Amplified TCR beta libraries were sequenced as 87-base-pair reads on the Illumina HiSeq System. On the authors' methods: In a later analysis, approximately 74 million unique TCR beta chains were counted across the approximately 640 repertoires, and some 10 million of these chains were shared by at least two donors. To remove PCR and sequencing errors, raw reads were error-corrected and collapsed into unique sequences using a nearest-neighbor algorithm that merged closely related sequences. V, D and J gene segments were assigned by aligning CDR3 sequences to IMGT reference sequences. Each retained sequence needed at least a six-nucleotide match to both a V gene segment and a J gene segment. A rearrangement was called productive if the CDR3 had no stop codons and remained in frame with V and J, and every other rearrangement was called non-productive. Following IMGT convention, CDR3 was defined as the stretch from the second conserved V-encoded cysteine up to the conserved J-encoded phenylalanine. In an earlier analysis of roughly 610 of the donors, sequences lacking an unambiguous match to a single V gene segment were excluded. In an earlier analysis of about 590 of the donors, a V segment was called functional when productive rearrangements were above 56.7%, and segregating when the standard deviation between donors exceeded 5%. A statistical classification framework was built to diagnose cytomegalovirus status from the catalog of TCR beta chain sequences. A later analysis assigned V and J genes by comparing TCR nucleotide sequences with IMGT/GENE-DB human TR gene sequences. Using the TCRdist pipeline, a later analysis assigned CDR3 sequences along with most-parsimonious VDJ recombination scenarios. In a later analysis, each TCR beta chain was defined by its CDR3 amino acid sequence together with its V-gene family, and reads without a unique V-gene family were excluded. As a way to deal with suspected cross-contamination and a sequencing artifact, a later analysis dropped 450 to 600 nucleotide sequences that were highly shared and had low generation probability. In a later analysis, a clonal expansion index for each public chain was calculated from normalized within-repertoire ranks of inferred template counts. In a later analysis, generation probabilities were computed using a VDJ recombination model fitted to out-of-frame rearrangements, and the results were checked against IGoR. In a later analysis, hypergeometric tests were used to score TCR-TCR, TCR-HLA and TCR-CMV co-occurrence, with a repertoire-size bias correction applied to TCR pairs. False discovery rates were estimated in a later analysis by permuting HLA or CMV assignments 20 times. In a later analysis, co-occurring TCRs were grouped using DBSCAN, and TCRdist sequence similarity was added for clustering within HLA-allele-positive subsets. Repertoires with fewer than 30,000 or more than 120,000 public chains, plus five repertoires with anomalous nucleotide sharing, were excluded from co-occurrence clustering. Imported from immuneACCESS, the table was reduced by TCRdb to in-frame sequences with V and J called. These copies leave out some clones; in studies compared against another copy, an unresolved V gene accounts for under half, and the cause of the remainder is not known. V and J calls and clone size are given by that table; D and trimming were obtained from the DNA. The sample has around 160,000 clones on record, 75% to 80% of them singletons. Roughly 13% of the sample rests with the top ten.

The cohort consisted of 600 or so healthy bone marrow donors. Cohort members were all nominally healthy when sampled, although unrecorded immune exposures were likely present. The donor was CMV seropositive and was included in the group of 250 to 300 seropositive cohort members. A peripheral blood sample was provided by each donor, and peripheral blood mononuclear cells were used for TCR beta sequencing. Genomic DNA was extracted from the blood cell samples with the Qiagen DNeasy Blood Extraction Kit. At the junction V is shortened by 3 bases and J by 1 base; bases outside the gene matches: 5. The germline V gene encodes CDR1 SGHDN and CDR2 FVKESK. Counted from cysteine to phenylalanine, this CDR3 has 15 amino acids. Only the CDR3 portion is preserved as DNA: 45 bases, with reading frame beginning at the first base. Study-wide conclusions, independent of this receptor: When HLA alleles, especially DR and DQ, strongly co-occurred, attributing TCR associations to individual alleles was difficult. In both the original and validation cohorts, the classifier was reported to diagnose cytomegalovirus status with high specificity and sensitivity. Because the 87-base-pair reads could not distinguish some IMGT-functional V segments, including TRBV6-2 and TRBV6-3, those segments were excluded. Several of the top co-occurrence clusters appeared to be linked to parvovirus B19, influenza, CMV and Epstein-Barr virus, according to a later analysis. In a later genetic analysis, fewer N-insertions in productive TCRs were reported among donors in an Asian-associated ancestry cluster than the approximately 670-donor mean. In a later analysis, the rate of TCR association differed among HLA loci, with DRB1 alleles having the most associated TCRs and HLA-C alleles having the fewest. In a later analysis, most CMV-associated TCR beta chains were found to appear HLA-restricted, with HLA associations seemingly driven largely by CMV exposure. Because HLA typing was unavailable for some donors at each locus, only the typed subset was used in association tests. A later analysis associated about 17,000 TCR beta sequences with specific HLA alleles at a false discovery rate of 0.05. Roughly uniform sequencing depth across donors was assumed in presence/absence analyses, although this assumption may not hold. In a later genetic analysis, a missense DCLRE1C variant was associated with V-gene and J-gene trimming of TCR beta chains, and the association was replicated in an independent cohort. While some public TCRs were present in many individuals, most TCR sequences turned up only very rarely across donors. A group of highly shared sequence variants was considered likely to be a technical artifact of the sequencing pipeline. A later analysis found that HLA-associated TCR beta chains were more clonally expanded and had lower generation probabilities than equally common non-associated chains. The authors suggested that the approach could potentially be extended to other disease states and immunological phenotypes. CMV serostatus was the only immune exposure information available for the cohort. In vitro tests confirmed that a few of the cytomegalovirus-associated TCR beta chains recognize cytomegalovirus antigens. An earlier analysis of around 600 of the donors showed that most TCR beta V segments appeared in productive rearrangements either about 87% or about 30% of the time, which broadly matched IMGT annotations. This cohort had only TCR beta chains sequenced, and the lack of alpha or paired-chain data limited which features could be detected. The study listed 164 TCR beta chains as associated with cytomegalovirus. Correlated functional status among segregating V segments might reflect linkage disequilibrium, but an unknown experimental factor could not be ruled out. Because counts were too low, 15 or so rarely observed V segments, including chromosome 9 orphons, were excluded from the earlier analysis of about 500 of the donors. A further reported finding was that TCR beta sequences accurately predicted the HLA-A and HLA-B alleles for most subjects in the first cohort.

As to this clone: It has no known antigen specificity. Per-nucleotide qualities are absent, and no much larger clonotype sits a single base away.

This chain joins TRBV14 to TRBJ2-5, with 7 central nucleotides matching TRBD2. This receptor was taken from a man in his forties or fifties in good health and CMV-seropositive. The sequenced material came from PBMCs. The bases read TGTGCCAGCAGCCAGGGAGGGACCCGCCAAGAGACCCAGTACTTC. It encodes CASSQGGTRQETQYF. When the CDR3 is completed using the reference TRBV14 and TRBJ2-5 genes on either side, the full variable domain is EAGVTQFPSHSVIEKGQTVTLRCDPISGHDNLYWYRRVMGKEIKFLLHFVKESKQDESGMPNNRFLAERTGGTYSTLKVQPAELEDSGVYFCASSQGGTRQETQYFGPGTRLLVL.